The sequence of this T cell receptor beta chain was determined in a study of human versus mouse CDR3 diversity and MHC coevolution. Trimming cost V 2 bases and J 0 bases; bases outside gene matches: 10. The CDR3 extends over 18 amino acids. Points from the study as a whole: By iCHAO1, human TCR beta clonotypes numbered 1.5 million to 2 million, the most. The lowest clonal inequality scores came from most of the three human donors.

About this clone itself: Its antigen is unidentified.

Assay: immunoSEQ multiplex PCR; the TCRdb copy retains only in-frame clones and omits some. The sample contains over 60,000 clones, 85% to 95% of which appear only once. The chain employs TRBV23-1 and TRBJ1-3; TRBD1 matches at 7 bases. TRBV23-1 is sorted into the ORF group, with uncertain function. The receptor was derived from a person aged 25 to 75 in good health. Input material: naive CD4+ T cells from blood. Subset indicated: CD45RO-negative CD62L-positive naive CD4 T cells. The CDR3 bases are TGCGCCAGCAGTCAACAGACAGGGAGGAAGGTCTCTGGAAACACCATATATTTT. Protein: CASSQQTGRKVSGNTIYF.